The next 3 T cell receptor beta chains were all read from a single sample in a study of blood T cells in healthy people across ages. Alongside a J-beta primer mix, a sample-barcoded 5' primer served in a second PCR lasting roughly 6 to 11 cycles. Using its own MiXCR run on the 5' RACE reads, TCRdb lists one record per CDR3 protein. The table includes nearly 1 million distinct CDR3 sequences, about 53% detected once. The sample was blood. The receptors were gathered from a woman aged 55-69 years in good health.

About this clonotype: Since a much larger clone is just one base distant, this may be a read error. The gene calls are TRBV27 and TRBJ2-5, with 10 bases fitting TRBD1. Trimming cost V 6 bases and J 4 bases; bases outside gene matches: 8. CDR1 MNHEY and CDR2 SMNVEV come from the germline V gene (reference sequence). This CDR3 spans 15 amino acids. The CDR3 bases are TGTGCCAGCAGCCGGACAGGGGGTCGAGGAGAGACCCAGTACTTC. The encoded protein is CASSRTGGRGETQYF.

The sample holds a few counts of this clonotype. The rearrangement uses TRBV29-1 and TRBJ1-1; 9 bases line up with TRBD1. V lost 4 bases to trimming and J lost 2 bases; unmatched junction nucleotides: 2. Germline V gene lookup returns CDR1 SQVTM and CDR2 ANQGSEA. The CDR3 consists of 13 residues. CDR3 nucleotides: TGCAGCGTTGCTACAGGGGGCAACACTGAAGCTTTCTTT. Its protein is CSVATGGNTEAFF.

The chain carries TRBV5-1 and TRBJ2-5; D is undetermined. The CDR3 spans 15 residues. V lost 2 bases, J lost 1 base, and 12 bases lay in between. The V gene's germline CDR1 is SGHRS and CDR2 YFSETQ. The DNA of the CDR3 is TGCGCCAGCAGCTTCCTGGGCGGCGGCCAAGAGACCCAGTACTTC. Its translation is CASSFLGGGQETQYF.